A selection of T cell receptor beta chains follows, all from one sample in a study of blood T cells in healthy people across ages. MiXCR, run by TCRdb on the 5' RACE reads, gives a single entry per CDR3 protein. This table holds 1.5 million to 2 million distinct CDR3 sequences, roughly 27% found once. The sequenced material came from blood. The receptors were sampled from a woman aged 30 to 39 in good health. Both conserved end residues are trimmed from each CDR3. A D gene is named only where the DNA matches it firmly.

j_call	v_call	d_call	cdr3_aa
TRBJ2-4	TRBV5-1	.	ASSLGDRIENIQY
TRBJ2-5	TRBV20-1	TRBD2	SAIAGGVGETQY
TRBJ2-1	TRBV9	.	ASSVAGGQNNEQF
TRBJ1-2	TRBV7-2	.	ASSFGLSSPGTTYGYT
TRBJ2-2	TRBV5-1	.	ASSTTGNPEGELF
TRBJ2-5	TRBV9	TRBD2	ASSVGEGMTQY
TRBJ1-1	TRBV5-1	.	ASSERVPNTEAF
TRBJ2-7	TRBV3-1	.	ASSHGGAATYEQY
TRBJ2-4	TRBV2	.	AGSAAAKNIQY
TRBJ2-6	TRBV4-3	.	ASSQGALSGANVLT
TRBJ1-1	TRBV10-3	.	AITATVNTEAF
TRBJ1-1	TRBV2	.	ASSEARGHNTEAF
TRBJ2-4	TRBV10-3	.	AISESRDGFQY
TRBJ1-6	TRBV6-6	.	ASSYTGANSPLH
TRBJ2-3	TRBV18	.	ASSPLDRSDTQY
TRBJ2-1	TRBV7-2	TRBD2	ASSLGTSVLNEQF
TRBJ2-1	TRBV2	.	ASGGTVTNEQF
TRBJ2-6	TRBV28	.	ASRPDGTSDSGANVLT
TRBJ2-7	TRBV5-1	.	ASSLVAPSYEQY
TRBJ2-7	TRBV20-1	TRBD1	SARGKGQGKYEQY
TRBJ2-5	TRBV20-1	.	SAERQEWETQY
TRBJ2-7	TRBV14	.	ASSQEGGPSYEQY
TRBJ1-2	TRBV29-1	TRBD1	SVITGGRSNYGCT
TRBJ2-1	TRBV4-1	TRBD2	ASSQGAGGNYNEQF
TRBJ2-1	TRBV11-1	.	ASSHGPTSRGRYEQF
TRBJ1-1	TRBV3-1	.	ASSLPTSEAF
TRBJ2-5	TRBV4-1	TRBD2	ASSQLGLAQETQY
TRBJ2-1	TRBV7-3	.	ASSLIGSSHNEQF
TRBJ2-7	TRBV28	TRBD1	ASSLGQGAMYEQY
TRBJ1-4	TRBV9	.	ASSADPSTAANEKLF
TRBJ2-7	TRBV6-6	TRBD1	ASSYKARDSYEQY
TRBJ2-7	TRBV20-1	.	SASTDMTPYEQY
.	TRBV3-1	.	ASSQVMYEQY
TRBJ1-2	TRBV2	.	ASSGGGLYSYT
TRBJ2-3	TRBV2	TRBD2	ASSGSGEDTDTQY
TRBJ2-1	TRBV18	.	ASSPAGNGDNEQF
TRBJ2-1	TRBV7-8	TRBD1	ASSLNNRGRTYNEQF
TRBJ2-3	TRBV6-5	.	ASSFGRRADTQY
TRBJ2-3	TRBV7-2	.	ASSFQRDRRRGDTQY
TRBJ1-1	TRBV20-1	.	SATRVRTEAF
TRBJ1-1	TRBV10-3	.	AISELQMNTEAF
TRBJ2-2	TRBV9	.	ASSVNIGELF
TRBJ2-7	TRBV20-1	.	SAYSTGSSYEQY
TRBJ2-4	TRBV7-9	.	ASSLDSGVGIQY
TRBJ2-1	TRBV19	.	ASSIDATLGVNEQF
TRBJ1-5	TRBV20-1	.	SARSPGQLNQPQH
TRBJ2-7	TRBV30	.	ACRLTGGKRSSYEQY
TRBJ2-5	TRBV5-1	.	ASSLAGSVTQETQY
TRBJ2-4	TRBV5-1	.	ASSLDNGYIQY
TRBJ1-6	TRBV12-3/TRBV12-4	.	ASTGGTFHNSPLH
TRBJ1-1	TRBV6-1	.	ASSEIWPERAF
TRBJ1-1	TRBV10-3	TRBD1	AISWTGSTEAF
TRBJ2-3	TRBV12-3/TRBV12-4	TRBD2	ASSLSGRAVDTQY
TRBJ2-5	TRBV12-3/TRBV12-4	TRBD2	ASSLERGNQETQY
TRBJ2-1	TRBV12-3/TRBV12-4	TRBD2	ASIKAGASGNEQF
TRBJ1-2	TRBV12-5	.	ASGLLGWAGAGGYT
TRBJ1-2	TRBV7-8	.	ASSLELTAYGYT
TRBJ2-5	TRBV2	.	ASTASGETQY
TRBJ2-3	TRBV12-3/TRBV12-4	.	ASSIASYPDTQY